This T cell receptor (beta chain) was documented in a study of shared clonotypes between healthy human individuals. The CDR3 contains 13 residues. From germline, CDR1 is SGHNT and CDR2 YYREEE (reference sequence). Trimming shortened V by 1 base and J by 5 bases, and 9 bases separated the two germline ends. The assay was immunoSEQ multiplex PCR, and TCRdb's table has in-frame clones only and misses some. The sample shows 550,000 to 800,000 clones, around 67% of them seen only once. Sequences were obtained from memory CD4+ T cells sorted from blood. Subset indicated: CD45RA-negative fraction. V usage is TRBV5-4 and J usage is TRBJ2-5; D is unresolved. The TCR sequence derives from a woman under 40 in good health. In nucleotides, the CDR3 is TGTGCCAGCAGCTTGATAGGAGCGGAGACCCAGTACTTC. This gives the protein CASSLIGAETQYF.